These 12 T cell receptor beta chains share one sample of origin, sequenced in a study of cytomegalovirus exposure and HLA in healthy donors. PCR involved 60 Vbeta and 13 Jbeta primers. Sequencing was performed with immunoSEQ multiplex PCR; in TCRdb, only in-frame clones are kept and a portion is missing. This table holds about 150,000 clones, around 79% found once. The source material was PBMCs. These receptors came from a man in his thirties or forties in good health and CMV-seropositive.

This clone was detected once. V and J are TRBV27 and TRBJ2-2; a possible D gene is TRBD1 (5 bases). Trimming took 5 bases from V and 8 from J, leaving 18 bases between them. The germline CDR1 and CDR2 sequences are MNHEY and SMNVEV (reference sequence). The CDR3 length is 15 residues. CDR3 sequence reads: CASSPPLGPPGELFF. The CDR3 bases are TGTGCCAGCAGTCCTCCCTTGGGGCCACCAGGGGAGCTGTTTTTT.

This chain links TRBV18 with TRBJ1-6; D not resolved. The CDR3 loop spans 15 amino acids. The V gene lost 0 bases and the J gene lost 7 bases, with 10 bases spanning the gap. From germline, CDR1 is KGHSH and CDR2 LQKENI. CDR3 amino acids: CASSPPVNANSPLHF. The CDR3 nucleotides are TGTGCCAGCTCACCACCAGTTAACGCGAATTCACCCCTCCACTTT. The variable domain in full, completed from reference TRBV18 and TRBJ1-6, reads NAGVMQNPRHLVRRRGQEARLRCSPMKGHSHVYWYRQLPEEGLKFMVYLQKENIIDESGMPKERFSAEFPKEGPSILRIQQVVRGDSAAYFCASSPPVNANSPLHFGNGTRLTVT.

The rearrangement uses TRBV4-2 and TRBJ2-7; TRBD2 matches at 9 bases. There are 17 residues in the CDR3. The germline V gene encodes CDR1 LGHNA and CDR2 YNFKEQ. V lost 0 bases, J lost 4 bases, and 10 bases stayed unmatched. This CDR3 reads CASSQDERAGGLYEQYF. The CDR3 DNA follows: TGTGCCAGCAGCCAAGATGAAAGGGCGGGGGGGCTTTACGAGCAGTACTTC.

This rearrangement joins TRBV4-2 to TRBJ2-5; perhaps TRBD2 as D (7 bases). Germline assignment: CDR1 LGHNA and CDR2 YNFKEQ. Between the trimmed V and J ends, which lost 2 bases and 0 bases, there was a span of 13 bases. The CDR3 has 16 amino acids. The CDR3 loop reads CASSQTPGGNQETQYF. The DNA for the CDR3 is TGTGCCAGCAGCCAAACCCCGGGGGGCAACCAAGAGACCCAGTACTTC.

This chain connects TRBV29-1 to TRBJ1-3; 8 nucleotides agree with TRBD1. This CDR3 comprises 14 residues. Germline V gives CDR1 SQVTM, CDR2 ANQGSEA. V was pared by 7 bases and J by 3 bases, with 8 bases of the junction left unmatched. The CDR3 region has the DNA TGCAGCGCTTGGGACACAGGGGGTGGAAACACCATATATTTT. Translating gives CSAWDTGGGNTIYF.

The chain has TRBV7-9 and TRBJ1-1; possible D gene TRBD1, 5 bases. CDR3 size: 12 residues. Between the trimmed V and J ends, which lost 3 bases and 8 bases, there was a span of 10 bases. CDR1 is SEHNR, CDR2 FQNEAQ, per germline (reference sequence). The CDR3 nucleotides are TGTGCCAGCAGCTTTGGGGCCCTCGAAGCTTTCTTT. Translating it yields CASSFGALEAFF.

On this clone: Germline is not matched at one junction end, which may reflect a read error. The genes are TRBV6-1 and TRBJ1-2, with TRBD1 as a possible D gene (6 bases). This CDR3 is built from 11 residues. The germline V gene encodes CDR1 MNHNS and CDR2 SASEGT. This CDR3 reads CASRRTADIGF. CDR3 in DNA: TGTGCCAGCAGGAGGACAGCCGATATTGGTTTC.

The rearrangement links TRBV12-5 to TRBJ2-2, with 13 bases aligning to TRBD2. This CDR3 region has 17 residues. Germline CDR1 reads LGHNT; CDR2 reads FRNRAP. V was pared by 4 bases and J by 2 bases, with 4 bases of the junction left unmatched. The CDR3 loop is CASGSGLAGANTGELFF. The CDR3 DNA is TGTGCTAGTGGTTCCGGACTAGCGGGGGCCAACACCGGGGAGCTGTTTTTT.

The chain combines TRBV28 with TRBJ2-3; D is perhaps TRBD2 (5 bases). The ends were cut back, 5 bases at V and 4 bases at J, with 16 bases in the middle. The CDR3 length is 15 residues. CDR1 is MDHEN, CDR2 SYDVKM, per germline. The CDR3, as DNA: TGTGCCAGCAGTCCTACTAGAACGCTTTCAGATACGCAGTATTTT. Its translation: CASSPTRTLSDTQYF.

The CDR3 nucleotides read TGTGCCATCAGTGGGGAGGACCTGGGTGAAAAACTGTTTTTT. It yields the protein CAISGEDLGEKLFF. V is TRBV10-3 and J is TRBJ1-4; no clear D gene. CDR3 size: 14 residues. The ends were cut back, 4 bases at V and 7 bases at J, with 13 bases in the middle. Per the germline V gene, CDR1 is ENHRY and CDR2 is SYGVKD.

The J gene is TRBJ1-2, the V gene TRBV6-6; D perhaps matches TRBD1 (6 bases). CDR3 length equals 15 residues. Trimming took off 2 bases at V and 8 bases at J, with 18 bases between the two ends. Germline values: CDR1 MNHNY, CDR2 SVGAGI (reference sequence). The chain's CDR3 is CASSYPQGDLVGYTF. In DNA form, the CDR3 reads TGTGCCAGCAGTTACCCACAGGGTGATCTGGTCGGCTACACCTTC.

This rearrangement joins TRBV5-1 to TRBJ2-3; TRBD2 aligns across 14 bases. This CDR3 region has 18 residues. Germline V gene data show CDR1 as SGHRS and CDR2 as YFSETQ. V shed 2 bases, J shed 0 bases, and the junction held 5 bases outside the gene matches. DNA of the CDR3: TGCGCCAGCAGCTTTGGGACTAGCGGGGGAACGAGCACAGATACGCAGTATTTT. Protein sequence: CASSFGTSGGTSTDTQYF.